Below, 24 T cell receptor beta chains from the same sample are listed, as sequenced in a study of monozygotic twins with inflammatory bowel disease (dated by TCRdb to between 2018 and 2020). The method behind the library was 5' RACE. Sequenced using an Illumina HiSeq 2500. Through TCRdb reprocessing, the reads give one entry per CDR3 protein sequence; DNA is omitted. The sample table records 150,000 to 200,000 distinct CDR3 sequences. The ten largest clones take up around 7% of the sample. Specimen: blood. All receptors come from a human donor with ulcerative colitis or Crohn's disease, or a healthy co-twin of an affected twin (not recorded which).

The V call is TRBV12-3 or TRBV12-4, the J call TRBJ1-1; without DNA, the TCRdb call of TRBD1 cannot be checked. CDR3 size: 15 residues. CDR3 region: CASSSPNSMNTEAFF.

The genes are TRBV7-2 and TRBJ2-1; TCRdb selects TRBD1, and the lack of DNA leaves this call unchecked. The germline V gene encodes CDR1 SGHTA and CDR2 FQGNSA. This CDR3 contains 12 residues. The CDR3: CASSLRDHPQFF.

The V and J genes are TRBV12-3 or TRBV12-4 and TRBJ2-3; no DNA is available, so the TRBD2 call from TCRdb remains unchecked. The CDR3 totals 18 residues. CDR3 amino acids: CASSLRLAGKTSTDTQYF.

The rearrangement joins TRBV29-1 to TRBJ2-5; TCRdb reports TRBD1, a call that lacks DNA to check it against. The CDR3 covers 13 residues. Per germline, CDR1 SQVTM and CDR2 ANQGSEA. The CDR3 reads CSVMGQNQETQYF.

J is TRBJ2-7 and V is TRBV27; without DNA, the TCRdb call of TRBD2 cannot be checked. The CDR3 runs to 16 residues. Germline assignment: CDR1 MNHEY and CDR2 SMNVEV (reference sequence). The CDR3 loop is CASSFGGAERAYEQYF.

The rearrangement joins TRBV20-1 to TRBJ2-1; TCRdb's assignment of TRBD2 cannot be checked, as there is no DNA. CDR1 and CDR2 (germline): DFQATT, SNEGSKA (reference sequence). CDR3 length: 15 amino acids. The chain's CDR3 is CSARVKASGHNEQFF.

The chain uses TRBV7-9 and TRBJ1-2. The CDR3 is 16 residues long. Germline loops: CDR1 SEHNR, CDR2 FQNEAQ (reference sequence). The CDR3 loop reads CASSLVVGMALYGYTF.

The gene calls are TRBV20-1 and TRBJ1-1; the TCRdb D gene call, TRBD1, has no DNA to confirm it. Germline V gene sequence: CDR1 DFQATT, CDR2 SNEGSKA (reference sequence). This CDR3 region has 14 residues. The CDR3 reads CSAAPPGGYTEAFF.

The chain has TRBV25-1 and TRBJ2-3. This CDR3 region has 11 residues. Germline V gives CDR1 MGHDK, CDR2 SYGVNS. CDR3 amino acids: CASSAADTQYF.

The chain is built from TRBV12-3 or TRBV12-4 and TRBJ2-7. The CDR3 contains 11 residues. The CDR3 reads CATMAGPEQYF.

V gene TRBV14 combines with J gene TRBJ2-6. Germline values: CDR1 SGHDN, CDR2 FVKESK. This CDR3 has 16 amino acids. The CDR3 protein is CASSQDIGLGANVLTF.

This chain connects TRBV21-1 to TRBJ2-1; TCRdb reports TRBD2, a call that lacks DNA to check it against. TRBV21-1 is noted as a pseudogene. This CDR3 region has 16 residues. The CDR3 is CASIILAGGLEGEQFF.

The chain uses TRBV28 and TRBJ2-5; TCRdb's D call of TRBD1 is untestable without DNA. CDR3 size: 11 residues. CDR1 and CDR2 from the germline V gene are MDHEN and SYDVKM. The CDR3 sequence is CASSATRGRDF.

The chain links TRBV21-1 to TRBJ1-1. TRBV21-1 counts as a pseudogene. CDR3 size: 12 residues. The CDR3: CASRGRGDEAFF.

V is TRBV9 and J is TRBJ1-2; as DNA is missing, the TRBD1 call by TCRdb cannot be tested. Germline CDR1 and CDR2: SGDLS and YYNGEE. The CDR3 totals 15 residues. The CDR3 region is CASSKTMGQGYGYTF.

The V gene is TRBV20-1, the J gene TRBJ2-3; TCRdb calls TRBD2, which cannot be checked without DNA. The CDR3 has 16 residues. The germline gives CDR1 DFQATT, CDR2 SNEGSKA (reference sequence). CDR3: CSARGIAGRTTDTQYF.

The chain is built from TRBV20-1 and TRBJ1-4; the D gene TCRdb calls, TRBD1, cannot be checked with no DNA. The CDR3 totals 14 residues. Germline assignment: CDR1 DFQATT and CDR2 SNEGSKA (reference sequence). This CDR3 is CSAYRGPTNEKLFF.

The V gene is TRBV15, the J gene TRBJ2-5; TCRdb's D call, TRBD2, is unchecked because there is no DNA. CDR3 size: 16 residues. CDR1 is LNHNV, CDR2 YYDKDF, per germline (reference sequence). The CDR3 protein is CATSKGLAVRQETQYF.

The gene calls are TRBV20-1 and TRBJ2-4; TCRdb's D call, TRBD1, is unchecked because there is no DNA. Germline CDR1 DFQATT, CDR2 SNEGSKA (reference sequence). CDR3 length: 12 residues. The CDR3 reads CSAPGVSDIQYF.

The genes are TRBV18 and TRBJ2-1; checking the TCRdb D call of TRBD1 is not possible without DNA. The CDR3 loop spans 16 amino acids. Germline CDR1 KGHSH, CDR2 LQKENI. CDR3 residues: CASSLNPGQEDREQFF.

V is TRBV4-3 and J is TRBJ2-2; TCRdb indicates TRBD1, and absent DNA this call remains unverified. Germline CDR1 and CDR2: LGHNA and YSLEER. CDR3 length equals 14 residues. The CDR3 sequence: CASSPRGAPGELFF.

The chain has TRBV10-3 and TRBJ1-5. This CDR3 has 13 amino acids. In germline, CDR1 is ENHRY, CDR2 SYGVKD. CDR3 amino acids: CAISERENQHQHF.

The chain carries TRBV10-3 and TRBJ1-5; TCRdb indicates TRBD1, and absent DNA this call remains unverified. CDR1 ENHRY and CDR2 SYGVKD come from the germline V gene. The CDR3 spans 13 residues. CDR3 residues: CAIQDSVNQPQHF.

V and J are TRBV5-1 and TRBJ1-1. CDR1 is SGHRS, CDR2 YFSETQ, per germline. CDR3 length: 15 amino acids. CDR3 amino acids: CASSFQPDLNTEAFF.